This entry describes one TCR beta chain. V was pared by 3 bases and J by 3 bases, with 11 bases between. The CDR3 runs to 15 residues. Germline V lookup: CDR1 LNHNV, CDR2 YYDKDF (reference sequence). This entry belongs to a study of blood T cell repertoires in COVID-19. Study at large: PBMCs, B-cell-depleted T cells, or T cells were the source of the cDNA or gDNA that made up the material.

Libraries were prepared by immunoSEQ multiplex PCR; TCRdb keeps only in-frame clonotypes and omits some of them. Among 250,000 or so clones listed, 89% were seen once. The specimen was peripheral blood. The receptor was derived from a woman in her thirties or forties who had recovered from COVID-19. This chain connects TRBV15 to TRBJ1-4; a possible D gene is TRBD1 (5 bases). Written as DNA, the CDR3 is TGTGCCACCAGCAGTAGTACGGGGGCTAATGAAAAACTGTTTTTT. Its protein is CATSSSTGANEKLFF. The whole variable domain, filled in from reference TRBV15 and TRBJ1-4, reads DAMVIQNPRYQVTQFGKPVTLSCSQTLNHNVMYWYQQKSSQAPKLLFHYYDKDFNNEADTPDNFQSRRPNTSFCFLDIRSPGLGDTAMYLCATSSSTGANEKLFFGSGTQLSVL.